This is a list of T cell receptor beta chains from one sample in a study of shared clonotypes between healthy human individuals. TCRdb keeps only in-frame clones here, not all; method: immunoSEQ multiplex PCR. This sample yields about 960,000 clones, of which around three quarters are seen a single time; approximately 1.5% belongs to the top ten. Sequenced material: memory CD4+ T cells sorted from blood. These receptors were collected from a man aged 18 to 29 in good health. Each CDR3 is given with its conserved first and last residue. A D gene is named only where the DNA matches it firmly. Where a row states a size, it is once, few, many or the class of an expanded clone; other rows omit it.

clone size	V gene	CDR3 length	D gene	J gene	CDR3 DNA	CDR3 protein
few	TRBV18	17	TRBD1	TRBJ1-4	TGTGCCAGCTCACCGGGGACAGGGGTCCTCTCTAACGAAAAACTGTTTTTT	CASSPGTGVLSNEKLFF
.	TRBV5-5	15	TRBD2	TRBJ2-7	TGTGCCAGCAGCTTGGCCCGGGAGGCTTCCTACGAGCAGTACTTC	CASSLAREASYEQYF
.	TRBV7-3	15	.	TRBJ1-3	TGTGCCAGCAGCTTAACAGGGGACCCTGGAAACACCATATATTTT	CASSLTGDPGNTIYF
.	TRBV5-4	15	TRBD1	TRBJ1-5	TGTGCCAGCAGCTTGAAGGGACAGGACAATCAGCCCCAGCATTTT	CASSLKGQDNQPQHF
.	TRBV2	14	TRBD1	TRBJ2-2	TGTGCCTCACGGGGACAGATTAACACCGGGGAGCTGTTTTTT	CASRGQINTGELFF
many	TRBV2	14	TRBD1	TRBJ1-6	TGTGCCAGCAGGAGGGACAGGGTTAGTTCACCCCTCCACTTT	CASRRDRVSSPLHF
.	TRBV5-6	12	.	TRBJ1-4	TGTGCCAGCTCCGTTCAGAATGAAAAACTGTTTTTT	CASSVQNEKLFF
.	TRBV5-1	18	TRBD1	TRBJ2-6	TGCGCCAGCAGCTACGGACAGGGATCCTACTCTGGGGCCAACGTCCTGACTTTC	CASSYGQGSYSGANVLTF
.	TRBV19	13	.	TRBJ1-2	TGTGCCAGTAGGGACAGACAAAACTATGGCTACACCTTC	CASRDRQNYGYTF
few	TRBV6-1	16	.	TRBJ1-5	TGTGCCAGCAGTGAAGCATACGGGTCTAGCAATCAGCCCCAGCATTTT	CASSEAYGSSNQPQHF
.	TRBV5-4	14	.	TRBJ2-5	TGTGCCAGCAGCGTAAGCGGTTCTCAAGAGACCCAGTACTTC	CASSVSGSQETQYF
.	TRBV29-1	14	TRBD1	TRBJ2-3	TGCAGCGTTGAACGGGACAGGGAGGCAGATACGCAGTATTTT	CSVERDREADTQYF
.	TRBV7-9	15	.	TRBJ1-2	TGTGCCAGCAGCCTTTACAGGGATGTGTACTATGGCTACACCTTC	CASSLYRDVYYGYTF
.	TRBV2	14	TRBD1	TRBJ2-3	TGTGCCAGCAGTGAGCGACAGGGTGCAGATACGCAGTATTTT	CASSERQGADTQYF
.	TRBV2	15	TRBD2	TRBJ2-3	TGTGCCAGCAGTTCCACTAGCGGAAACACAGATACGCAGTATTTT	CASSSTSGNTDTQYF
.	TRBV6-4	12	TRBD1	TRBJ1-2	TGTGCCAGCAGGACAGGGGGCCGGGGCTACACCTTC	CASRTGGRGYTF
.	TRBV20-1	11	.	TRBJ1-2	TGCAGTGCTAGCGATGGAGATGGCTACACCTTC	CSASDGDGYTF
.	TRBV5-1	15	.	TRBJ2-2	TGCGCCAGCAGCCCCGACAGGAGCGGGTCCGGGGAGCTGTTTTTT	CASSPDRSGSGELFF
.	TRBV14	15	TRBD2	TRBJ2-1	TGTGCCAGCAGCCGCGGGACTAGCTGGCTCAATGAGCAGTTCTTC	CASSRGTSWLNEQFF
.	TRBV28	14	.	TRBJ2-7	TGTGCCAGCAGTTTACGCCCTAGCGATTACGAGCAGTACTTC	CASSLRPSDYEQYF
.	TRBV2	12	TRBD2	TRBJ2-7	TGTGCCAGCCAGCGGGGCTCCTACGAGCAGTACTTC	CASQRGSYEQYF
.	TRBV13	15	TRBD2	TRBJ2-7	TGTGCCAGCAGCTTAGTAGCGGGGTCCTCCTACGAGCAGTACTTC	CASSLVAGSSYEQYF
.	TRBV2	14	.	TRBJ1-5	TGTGCCAGCAGTCTTTCCCAGACGGAGCTGCCCCAGCATTTT	CASSLSQTELPQHF
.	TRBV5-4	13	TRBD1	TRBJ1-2	TGTGCCAGCAGCTGGACAGGGGTGCCGGGCTACACCTTC	CASSWTGVPGYTF
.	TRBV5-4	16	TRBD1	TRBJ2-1	TGTGCCAGCAGCACGGGACAGGGCGGCTCCTACAATGAGCAGTTCTTC	CASSTGQGGSYNEQFF
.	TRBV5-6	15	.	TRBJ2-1	TGTGCCAGCAGCGCGGGACAACTCTCTGGGAATGAGCAGTTCTTC	CASSAGQLSGNEQFF
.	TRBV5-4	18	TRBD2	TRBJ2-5	TGTGCCAGCAGCCGAAAGACTAGCGGGGGGTCCTTTCAAGAGACCCAGTACTTC	CASSRKTSGGSFQETQYF
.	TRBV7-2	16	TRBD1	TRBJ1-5	TGTGCCAGCAGCTTATATGGGACAGCCTCCAATCAGCCCCAGCATTTT	CASSLYGTASNQPQHF
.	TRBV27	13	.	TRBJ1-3	TGTGCCAGCCGGGCGGGGGATGGAAACACCATATATTTT	CASRAGDGNTIYF
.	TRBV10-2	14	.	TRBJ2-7	TGCGCCAGCAGTGAGTCGTCTCGTGCCCACGAGCAGTACTTC	CASSESSRAHEQYF
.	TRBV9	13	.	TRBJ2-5	TGTGCCAGCAGCGTAGATGGTCTAGGCGGTTTGTACTTC	CASSVDGLGGLYF
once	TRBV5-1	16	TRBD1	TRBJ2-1	TGCGCCAGCAGCTTGCTCGGGACAGGGCCGATCAATGAGCAGTTCTTC	CASSLLGTGPINEQFF
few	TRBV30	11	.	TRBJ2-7	TGTGCCTGGGGAGGCTCCTACGAGCAGTACTTC	CAWGGSYEQYF
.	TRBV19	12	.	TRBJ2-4	TGTGCCAGTAATTCGGGTTGGGACATTCAGTACTTC	CASNSGWDIQYF
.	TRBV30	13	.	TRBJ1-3	TGTGCCTGGAGTGGGATCTCTGGAAACACCATATATTTT	CAWSGISGNTIYF
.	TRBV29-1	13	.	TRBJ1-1	TGCAGCGTTCGGGACACCTCGCACACTGAAGCTTTCTTT	CSVRDTSHTEAFF
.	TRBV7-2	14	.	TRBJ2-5	TGTGCCAGCAGCCCGACACGTCACCAAGAGACCCAGTACTTC	CASSPTRHQETQYF
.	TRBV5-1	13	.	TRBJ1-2	TGCGCCAGCAGCTTGGGAGGGGACGATGGCTACACCTTC	CASSLGGDDGYTF
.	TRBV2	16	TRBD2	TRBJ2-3	TGTGCCAGCAGCCTGCTAGCGGGGGGCTTTCGCGTTACGCAGTATTTT	CASSLLAGGFRVTQYF
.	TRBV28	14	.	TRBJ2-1	TGTGCCAGCAGTAGAGGGCCCCCCTACAATGAGCAGTTCTTC	CASSRGPPYNEQFF
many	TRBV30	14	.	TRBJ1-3	TGTGCCTGGAGTCCCCGGGGGGCTGGAAACACCATATATTTT	CAWSPRGAGNTIYF
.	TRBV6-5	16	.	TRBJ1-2	TGTGCCAGCAGTTTCGGACAAGCCCGACCCCTCTATGGCTACACCTTC	CASSFGQARPLYGYTF
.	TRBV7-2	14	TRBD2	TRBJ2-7	TGTGCCAGCGCGGGAGGCGGGGGGGCGGTTGAGCAGTACTTC	CASAGGGGAVEQYF
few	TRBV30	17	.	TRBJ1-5	TGTGCCTGGAGTAGAGGGCTTCATCTCGGGAGCAATCAGCCCCAGCATTTT	CAWSRGLHLGSNQPQHF
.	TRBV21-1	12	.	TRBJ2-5	TGTGCCAGCAGTAGGGGTTGGGAGACCCAGTACTTC	CASSRGWETQYF
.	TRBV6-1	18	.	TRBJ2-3	TGTGCCAGCAGTGAAAGTAGGCGGCTACTCCACGAGACAGATACGCAGTATTTT	CASSESRRLLHETDTQYF
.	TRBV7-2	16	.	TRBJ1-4	TGTGCCAGCAGCTTAGAAATAGGCAGGGGAGGTGAAAAACTGTTTTTT	CASSLEIGRGGEKLFF
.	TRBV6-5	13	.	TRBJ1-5	TGTGCCAGTCGAAAGGGTGACAATCAGCCCCAGCATTTT	CASRKGDNQPQHF
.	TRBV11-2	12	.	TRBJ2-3	TGTGCCACCGGGACCGGGACAGATACGCAGTATTTT	CATGTGTDTQYF
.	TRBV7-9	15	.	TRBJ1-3	TGTGCCAGCAGCTCCGGACGGGTTTCTGGAAACACCATATATTTT	CASSSGRVSGNTIYF